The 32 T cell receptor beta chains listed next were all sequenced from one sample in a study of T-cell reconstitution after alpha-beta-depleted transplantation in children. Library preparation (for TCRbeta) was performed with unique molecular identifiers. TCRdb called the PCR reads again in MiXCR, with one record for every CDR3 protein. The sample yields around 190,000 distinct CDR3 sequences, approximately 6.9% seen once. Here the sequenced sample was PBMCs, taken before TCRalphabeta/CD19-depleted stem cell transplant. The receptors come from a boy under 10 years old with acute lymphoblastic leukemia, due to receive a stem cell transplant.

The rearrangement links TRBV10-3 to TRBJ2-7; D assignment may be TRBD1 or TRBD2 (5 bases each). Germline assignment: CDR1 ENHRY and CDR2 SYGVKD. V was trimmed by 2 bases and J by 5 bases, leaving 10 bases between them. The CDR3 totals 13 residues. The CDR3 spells CAISEPGDDEQYF. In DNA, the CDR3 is TGTGCCATCAGTGAGCCCGGGGACGACGAGCAGTACTTC.

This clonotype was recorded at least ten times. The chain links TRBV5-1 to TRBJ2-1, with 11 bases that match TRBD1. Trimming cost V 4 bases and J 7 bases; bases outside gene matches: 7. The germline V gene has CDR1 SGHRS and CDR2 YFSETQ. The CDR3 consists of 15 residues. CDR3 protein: CASSVGQGGANEQFF. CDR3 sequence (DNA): TGCGCCAGCAGCGTGGGACAGGGGGGGGCAAATGAGCAGTTCTTC.

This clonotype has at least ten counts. CDR3 nucleotides: TGTGCCAGCAGCCCTACCTCGCTGGACTACGAGCAGTACTTC. Amino acid sequence: CASSPTSLDYEQYF. The V and J genes are TRBV3-1 and TRBJ2-7; no clear D. CDR3 size: 14 residues. Germline CDR1 is LGHDT and CDR2 is YNNKEL (reference sequence). The V and J ends lost 4 bases and 3 bases respectively, with 13 bases between them.

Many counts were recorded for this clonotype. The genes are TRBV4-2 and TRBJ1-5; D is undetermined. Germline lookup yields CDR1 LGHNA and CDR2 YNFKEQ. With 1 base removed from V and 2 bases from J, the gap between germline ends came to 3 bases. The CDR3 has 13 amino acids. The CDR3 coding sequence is TGTGCCAGCAGCCAAGGTGGCAATCAGCCCCAGCATTTT. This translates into CASSQGGNQPQHF.

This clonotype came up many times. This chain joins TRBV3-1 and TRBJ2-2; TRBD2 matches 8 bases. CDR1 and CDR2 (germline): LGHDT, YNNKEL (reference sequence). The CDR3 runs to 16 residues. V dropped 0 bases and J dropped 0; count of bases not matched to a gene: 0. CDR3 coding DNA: TGTGCCAGCAGCCAAGAAGCGGGGGCGAACACCGGGGAGCTGTTTTTT. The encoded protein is CASSQEAGANTGELFF.

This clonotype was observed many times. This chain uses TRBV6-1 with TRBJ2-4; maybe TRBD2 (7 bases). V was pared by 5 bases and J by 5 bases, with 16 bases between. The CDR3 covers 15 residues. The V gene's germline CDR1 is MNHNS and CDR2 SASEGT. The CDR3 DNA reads TGTGCCAGCAGTCCGGTGGGGGGGCCCCAAAACATTCAGTACTTC. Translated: CASSPVGGPQNIQYF.

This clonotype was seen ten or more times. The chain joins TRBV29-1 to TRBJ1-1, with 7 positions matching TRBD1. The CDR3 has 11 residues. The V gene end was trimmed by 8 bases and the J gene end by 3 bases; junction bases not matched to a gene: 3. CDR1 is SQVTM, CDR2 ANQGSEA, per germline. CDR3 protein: CSSDRDTEAFF. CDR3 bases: TGCAGCTCCGACAGGGACACTGAAGCTTTCTTT. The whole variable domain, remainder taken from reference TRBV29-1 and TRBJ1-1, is SAVISQKPSRDICQRGTSLTIQCQVDSQVTMMFWYRQQPGQSLTLIATANQGSEATYESGFVIDKFPISRPNLTFSTLTVSNMSPEDSSIYLCSSDRDTEAFFGQGTRLTVV.

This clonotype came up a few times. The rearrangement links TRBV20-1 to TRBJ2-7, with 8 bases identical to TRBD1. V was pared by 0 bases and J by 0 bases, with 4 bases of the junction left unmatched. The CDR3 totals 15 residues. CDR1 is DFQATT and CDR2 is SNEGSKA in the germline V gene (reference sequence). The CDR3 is CSARDPQGASYEQYF. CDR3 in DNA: TGCAGTGCTAGAGATCCCCAGGGGGCCTCCTACGAGCAGTACTTC.

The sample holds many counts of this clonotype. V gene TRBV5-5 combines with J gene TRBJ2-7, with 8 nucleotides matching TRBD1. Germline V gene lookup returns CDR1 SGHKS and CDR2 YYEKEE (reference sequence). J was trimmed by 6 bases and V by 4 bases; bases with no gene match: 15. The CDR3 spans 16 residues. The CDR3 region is CASSARQGAEPSEQYF. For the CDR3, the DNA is TGTGCCAGCAGCGCGAGGCAGGGGGCGGAACCAAGCGAGCAGTACTTC.

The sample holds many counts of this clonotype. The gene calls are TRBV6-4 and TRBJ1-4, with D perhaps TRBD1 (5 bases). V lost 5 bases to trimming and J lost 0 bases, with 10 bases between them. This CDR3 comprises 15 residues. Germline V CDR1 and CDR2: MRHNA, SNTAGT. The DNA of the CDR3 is TGTGCCAGCAGTCCCGTGGGGGCAACTAATGAAAAACTGTTTTTT. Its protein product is CASSPVGATNEKLFF.

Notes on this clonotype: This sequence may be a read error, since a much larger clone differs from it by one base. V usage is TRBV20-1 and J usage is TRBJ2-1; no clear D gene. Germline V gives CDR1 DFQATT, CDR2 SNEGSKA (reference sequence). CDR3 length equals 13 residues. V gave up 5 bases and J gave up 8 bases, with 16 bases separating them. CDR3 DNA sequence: TGCAGTGCTGGTAGCCCAATAATCGATGAGCAGTTCTTC. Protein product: CSAGSPIIDEQFF.

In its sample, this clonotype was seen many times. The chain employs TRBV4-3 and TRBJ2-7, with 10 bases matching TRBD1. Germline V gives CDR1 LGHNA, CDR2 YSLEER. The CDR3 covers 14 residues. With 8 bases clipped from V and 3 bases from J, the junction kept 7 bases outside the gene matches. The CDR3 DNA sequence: TGCGCCAGCTCACGAGACAGGGGGCTCTACGAGCAGTACTTC. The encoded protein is CASSRDRGLYEQYF.

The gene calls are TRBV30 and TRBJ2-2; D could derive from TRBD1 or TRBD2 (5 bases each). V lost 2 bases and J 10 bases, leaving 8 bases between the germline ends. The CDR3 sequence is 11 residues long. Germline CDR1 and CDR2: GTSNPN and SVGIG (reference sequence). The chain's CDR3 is CAWSKGTELFF. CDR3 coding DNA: TGTGCCTGGAGTAAAGGGACGGAGCTGTTTTTT. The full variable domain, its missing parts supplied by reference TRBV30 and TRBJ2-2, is SQTIHQWPATLVQPVGSPLSLECTVEGTSNPNLYWYRQAAGRGLQLLFYSVGIGQISSEVPQNLSASRPQDRQFILSSKKLLLSDSGFYLCAWSKGTELFFGEGSRLTVL.

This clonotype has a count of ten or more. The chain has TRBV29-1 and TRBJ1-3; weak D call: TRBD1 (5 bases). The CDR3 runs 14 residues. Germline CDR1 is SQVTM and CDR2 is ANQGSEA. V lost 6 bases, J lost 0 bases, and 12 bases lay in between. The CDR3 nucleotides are TGCAGCGTCGGTTTAGGACACTCTGGAAACACCATATATTTT. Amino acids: CSVGLGHSGNTIYF.

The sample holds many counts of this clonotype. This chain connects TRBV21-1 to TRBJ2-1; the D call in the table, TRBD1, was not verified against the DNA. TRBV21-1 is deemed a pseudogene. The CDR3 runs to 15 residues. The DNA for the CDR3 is TGTGCCAGCCCACGTCCCGGGACAGGGGGCAATGAGCAGTTCTTC. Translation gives CASPRPGTGGNEQFF.

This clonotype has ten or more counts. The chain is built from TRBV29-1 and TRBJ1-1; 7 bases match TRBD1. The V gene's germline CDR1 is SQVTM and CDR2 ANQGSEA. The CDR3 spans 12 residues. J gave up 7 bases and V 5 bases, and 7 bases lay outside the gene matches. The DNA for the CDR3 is TGCAGCGTTTTACAGGGGATGAGTGAAGCTTTCTTT. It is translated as CSVLQGMSEAFF. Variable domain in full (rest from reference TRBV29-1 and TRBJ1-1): SAVISQKPSRDICQRGTSLTIQCQVDSQVTMMFWYRQQPGQSLTLIATANQGSEATYESGFVIDKFPISRPNLTFSTLTVSNMSPEDSSIYLCSVLQGMSEAFFGQGTRLTVV.

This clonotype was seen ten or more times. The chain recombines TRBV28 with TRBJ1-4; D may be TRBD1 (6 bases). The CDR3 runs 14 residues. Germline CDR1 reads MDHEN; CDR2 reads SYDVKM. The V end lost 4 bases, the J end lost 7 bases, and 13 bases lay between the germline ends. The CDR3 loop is CASSSTGGGEKLFF. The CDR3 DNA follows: TGTGCCAGCAGTTCGACAGGTGGGGGTGAAAAACTGTTTTTT.

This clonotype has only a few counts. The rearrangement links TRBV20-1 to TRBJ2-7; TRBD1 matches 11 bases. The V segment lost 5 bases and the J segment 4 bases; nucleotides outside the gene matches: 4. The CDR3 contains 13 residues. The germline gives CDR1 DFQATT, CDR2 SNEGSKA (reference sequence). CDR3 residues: CSASGTGGYEQYF. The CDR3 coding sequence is TGCAGTGCTTCCGGGACAGGGGGGTACGAGCAGTACTTC.

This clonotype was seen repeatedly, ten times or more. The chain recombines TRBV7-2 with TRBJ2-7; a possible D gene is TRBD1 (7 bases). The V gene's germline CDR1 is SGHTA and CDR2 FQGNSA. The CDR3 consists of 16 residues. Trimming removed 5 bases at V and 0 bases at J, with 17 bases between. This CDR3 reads CASSGMAGGSSYEQYF. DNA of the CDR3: TGTGCCAGCAGCGGAATGGCAGGGGGGAGCTCCTACGAGCAGTACTTC.

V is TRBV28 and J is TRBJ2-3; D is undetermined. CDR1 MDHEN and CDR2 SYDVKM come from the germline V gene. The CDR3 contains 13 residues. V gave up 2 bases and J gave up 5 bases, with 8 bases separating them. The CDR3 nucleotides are TGTGCCAGCAGTTTAAGTGGGTTAGATACGCAGTATTTT. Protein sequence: CASSLSGLDTQYF.

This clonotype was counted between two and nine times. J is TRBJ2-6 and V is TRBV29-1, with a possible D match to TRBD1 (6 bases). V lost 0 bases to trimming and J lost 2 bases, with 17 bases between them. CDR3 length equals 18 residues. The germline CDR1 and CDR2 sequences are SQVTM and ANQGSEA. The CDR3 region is CSVEDRRAGAPGANVLTF. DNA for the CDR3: TGCAGCGTTGAAGATCGTCGGGCAGGGGCCCCTGGGGCCAACGTCCTGACTTTC.

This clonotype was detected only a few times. Written as DNA, the CDR3 is TGTGCCATCGCGGGGGCAGGGGAGAACGATGAGCAGTTCTTC. This encodes CAIAGAGENDEQFF. This sequence joins TRBV10-3 and TRBJ2-1, with D possibly matching TRBD2 (7 bases). Germline-derived CDR1 and CDR2 are ENHRY and SYGVKD. Trimming stripped 8 bases from V and 8 bases from J, with 19 bases between. The CDR3 is 14 amino acids.

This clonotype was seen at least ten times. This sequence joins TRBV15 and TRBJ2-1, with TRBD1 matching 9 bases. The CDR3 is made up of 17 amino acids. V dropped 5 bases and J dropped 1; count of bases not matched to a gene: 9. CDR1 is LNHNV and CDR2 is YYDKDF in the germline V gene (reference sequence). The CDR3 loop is CATSLPVGTGSYNEQFF. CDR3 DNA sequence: TGTGCCACCAGCCTCCCTGTCGGGACAGGGTCCTACAATGAGCAGTTCTTC.

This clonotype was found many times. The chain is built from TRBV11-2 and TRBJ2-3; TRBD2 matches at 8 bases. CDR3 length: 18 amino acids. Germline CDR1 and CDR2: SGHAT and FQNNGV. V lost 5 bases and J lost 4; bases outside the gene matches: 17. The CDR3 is CASSLVGGWAGGPDTQYF. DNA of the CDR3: TGTGCCAGCAGCCTTGTAGGGGGTTGGGCGGGGGGTCCAGATACGCAGTATTTT.

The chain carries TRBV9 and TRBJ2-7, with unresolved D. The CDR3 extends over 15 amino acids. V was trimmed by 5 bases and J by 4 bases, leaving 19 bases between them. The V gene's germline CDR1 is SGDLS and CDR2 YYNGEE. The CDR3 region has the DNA TGTGCCAGCAGTTCTACAGCGAGAGCCCGATACGAGCAGTACTTC. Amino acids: CASSSTARARYEQYF.

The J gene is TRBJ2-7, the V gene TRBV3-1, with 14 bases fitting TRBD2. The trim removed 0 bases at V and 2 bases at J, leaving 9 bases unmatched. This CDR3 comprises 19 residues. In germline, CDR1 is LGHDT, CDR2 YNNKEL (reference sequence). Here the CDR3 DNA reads TGTGCCAGCAGCCAAGATGGGACTAGCGGGAGTACTTGGGCCTACGAGCAGTACTTC. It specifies CASSQDGTSGSTWAYEQYF.

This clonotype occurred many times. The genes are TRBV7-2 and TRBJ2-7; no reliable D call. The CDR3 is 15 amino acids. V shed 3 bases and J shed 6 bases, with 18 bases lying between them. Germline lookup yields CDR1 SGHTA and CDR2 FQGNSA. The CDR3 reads CASSFGPGVRSEQYF. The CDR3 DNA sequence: TGTGCCAGCAGCTTTGGCCCCGGCGTCCGCAGCGAGCAGTACTTC.

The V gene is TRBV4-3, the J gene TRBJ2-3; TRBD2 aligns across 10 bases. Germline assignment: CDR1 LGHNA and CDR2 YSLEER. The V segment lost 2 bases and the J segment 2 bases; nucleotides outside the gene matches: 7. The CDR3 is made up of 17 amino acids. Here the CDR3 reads CASSQITSGATTDTQYF. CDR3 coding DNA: TGCGCCAGCAGCCAAATAACTAGCGGGGCCACCACAGATACGCAGTATTTT.

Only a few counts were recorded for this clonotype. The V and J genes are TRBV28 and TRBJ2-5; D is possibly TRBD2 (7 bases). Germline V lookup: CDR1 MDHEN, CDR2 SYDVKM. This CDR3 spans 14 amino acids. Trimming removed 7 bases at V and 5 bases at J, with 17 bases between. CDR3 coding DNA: TGTGCCAGCAACTGGAGGGGGGGCCGGGAGACCCAGTACTTC. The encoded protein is CASNWRGGRETQYF.

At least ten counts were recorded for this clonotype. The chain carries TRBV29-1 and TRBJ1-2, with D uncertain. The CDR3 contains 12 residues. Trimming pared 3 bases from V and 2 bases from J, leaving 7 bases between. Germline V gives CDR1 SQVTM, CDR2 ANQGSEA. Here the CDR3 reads CSVDAANYGYTF. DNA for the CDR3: TGCAGCGTTGATGCGGCAAACTATGGCTACACCTTC.

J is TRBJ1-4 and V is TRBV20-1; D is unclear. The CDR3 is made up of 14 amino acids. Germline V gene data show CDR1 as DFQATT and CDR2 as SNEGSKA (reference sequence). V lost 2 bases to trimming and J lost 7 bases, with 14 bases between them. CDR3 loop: CSARSGSVPEKLFF. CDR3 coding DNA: TGCAGTGCTAGATCGGGATCCGTACCTGAAAAACTGTTTTTT.

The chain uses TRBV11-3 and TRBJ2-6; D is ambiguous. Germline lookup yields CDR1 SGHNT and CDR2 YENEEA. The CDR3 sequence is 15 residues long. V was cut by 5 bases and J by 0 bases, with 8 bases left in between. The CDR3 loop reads CASSRDGSGANVLTF. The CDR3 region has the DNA TGTGCCAGCAGCCGTGACGGCTCTGGGGCCAACGTCCTGACTTTC.